These T cell receptor beta chains were read from a single sample in a study of blood T cell repertoires in COVID-19. Clones were sequenced by immunoSEQ multiplex PCR, and TCRdb holds only the in-frame ones, with some missing. Of roughly 63,000 clones detected, 79% appear once; the ten largest clones hold around 30%. Sequenced material: peripheral blood. Receptor source: a human donor in a cohort sampled during active COVID-19. The CDR3 runs from the conserved cysteine through the conserved F or W. The D gene is left open where the match is weak. Clone size is given for some rows only: seen once, a few or many times, or a class if the clone is expanded.

d_call clone_size j_call v_call cdr3_aa cdr3_nt
NA NA TRBJ2-6 TRBV4-3 CASSQLQVTGANVLTF TGCGCCAGCAGTCAATTACAGGTAACTGGGGCCAACGTCCTGACTTTC
NA NA TRBJ2-5 TRBV4-1 CASSLVGHRETQYF TGCGCCAGCAGCCTCGTCGGACATCGGGAGACCCAGTACTTC
TRBD2 NA TRBJ2-3 TRBV5-1 CASSPTEVAGADTQYF TGCGCCAGCAGCCCAACCGAGGTAGCGGGAGCAGATACGCAGTATTTT
NA NA TRBJ2-7 TRBV11-2 CASSLGRHNSYEQYF TGTGCCAGCAGCTTAGGGCGACATAACTCCTACGAGCAGTACTTC
NA NA TRBJ2-3 TRBV7-9 CASSLQRGTGDTQYF TGTGCCAGCAGCCTACAGCGCGGGACTGGCGATACGCAGTATTTT
TRBD1 NA TRBJ1-6 TRBV19 CASRPGQYNSPLHF TGTGCCAGTAGGCCGGGACAGTATAATTCACCCCTCCACTTT
NA once TRBJ2-6 TRBV18 CASSPGQGLSLSGANVLTF TGTGCCAGCTCACCGGGGCAGGGGTTATCTCTCTCTGGGGCCAACGTCCTGACTTTC
TRBD2 few TRBJ2-1 TRBV6-2/TRBV6-3 CASSYSLAGAYNEQFF TGTGCCAGCAGTTACTCCCTAGCGGGAGCCTACAATGAGCAGTTCTTC
NA NA TRBJ1-4 TRBV5-6 CASSLFREGNEKLFF TGTGCCAGCAGCTTGTTCAGGGAGGGGAATGAAAAACTGTTTTTT
TRBD1 NA TRBJ2-7 TRBV5-1 CASSSPGQDEQYF TGCGCCAGCAGCTCCCCTGGACAGGACGAGCAGTACTTC
TRBD2 NA TRBJ2-3 TRBV30 CAWSVPGGGIGTDTQYF TGTGCCTGGAGTGTACCCGGGGGGGGTATTGGCACAGATACGCAGTATTTT
NA NA TRBJ2-7 TRBV19 CASRGQGRYEQYF TGTGCCAGTAGAGGGCAGGGGCGTTACGAGCAGTACTTC
NA NA TRBJ1-2 TRBV5-4 CASSSLSITGYTF TGTGCCAGCAGCAGCTTAAGTATAACGGGCTACACCTTC
TRBD1 once TRBJ1-1 TRBV5-1 CASSRTGTGVNTEAFF TGCGCCAGCAGCCGAACCGGGACAGGCGTGAACACTGAAGCTTTCTTT
TRBD1 NA TRBJ2-2 TRBV7-2 CASRSQRQGSGELFF TGTGCCAGCAGGTCCCAGAGACAGGGGTCCGGGGAGCTGTTTTTT
TRBD2 NA TRBJ2-6 TRBV19 CASSAGGPGANVLTF TGTGCCAGTAGTGCGGGGGGTCCTGGGGCCAACGTCCTGACTTTC
TRBD2 NA TRBJ2-1 TRBV6-2/TRBV6-3 CASSYSRVAGASYNEQFF TGTGCCAGCAGTTACTCGAGGGTAGCGGGTGCCTCCTACAATGAGCAGTTCTTC
NA NA TRBJ2-2 TRBV9 CASSPRTDSTNTGELFF TGTGCCAGCAGCCCCCGGACAGACTCAACGAACACCGGGGAGCTGTTTTTT
NA NA TRBJ2-5 TRBV4-1 CASSQDLFTVEETQYF TGCGCCAGCAGCCAAGATCTGTTTACAGTTGAGGAGACCCAGTACTTC
TRBD2 NA TRBJ2-7 TRBV2 CASTIPGRPYEQYF TGTGCCAGCACAATCCCCGGGAGGCCCTACGAGCAGTACTTC
TRBD1 once TRBJ2-2 TRBV5-4 CASSPRGTGAGELFF TGTGCCAGCAGCCCCCGAGGGACAGGGGCCGGGGAGCTGTTTTTT
TRBD1 NA TRBJ2-5 TRBV5-1 CASSSGTAGAETQYF TGCGCCAGCAGCTCGGGGACAGCTGGGGCAGAGACCCAGTACTTC
NA NA TRBJ2-1 TRBV6-2/TRBV6-3 CASSVQSYNEQFF TGTGCCAGCAGCGTTCAGTCCTACAATGAGCAGTTCTTC
TRBD1 NA TRBJ1-1 TRBV5-4 CASSHQTGVTEAFF TGTGCCAGCAGCCATCAGACAGGGGTCACTGAAGCTTTCTTT
TRBD1 NA TRBJ1-1 TRBV11-2 CASSPPGQGASEAFF TGTGCCAGCAGCCCCCCGGGACAGGGGGCGAGTGAAGCTTTCTTT
TRBD1 NA TRBJ2-7 TRBV28 CASSSAGGGSYEQYF TGTGCCAGCAGTTCCGCAGGGGGCGGCTCCTACGAGCAGTACTTC
TRBD1 NA TRBJ1-4 TRBV6-2/TRBV6-3 CASSLGLTGTNEKLFF TGTGCCAGCAGCCTGGGATTGACAGGGACTAATGAAAAACTGTTTTTT
TRBD1 NA TRBJ1-1 TRBV18 CASSPETGLNTEAFF TGTGCCAGCTCACCAGAGACAGGGCTGAACACTGAAGCTTTCTTT
NA once TRBJ1-5 TRBV11-3 CASSLVHRRADQPQHF TGTGCCAGCAGCTTAGTCCATCGGCGGGCGGACCAGCCCCAGCATTTT
NA NA TRBJ1-1 TRBV7-8 CASSWNRGSNTEAFF TGTGCCAGCAGCTGGAACCGGGGTTCGAACACTGAAGCTTTCTTT
TRBD1 NA TRBJ1-2 TRBV7-8 CASSPRDRADYGYTF TGTGCCAGCAGCCCCAGGGACAGGGCTGACTATGGCTACACCTTC
NA NA TRBJ2-3 TRBV6-6 CASSYGSAGSTDTQYF TGTGCCAGCAGTTACGGCTCGGCGGGAAGCACAGATACGCAGTATTTT
TRBD2 NA TRBJ2-2 TRBV6-5 CASSSLAGVGGELFF TGTGCCAGCAGCTCGCTAGCGGGAGTGGGAGGGGAGCTGTTTTTT
TRBD1 NA TRBJ1-6 TRBV6-5 CASSPLDRVRSPLHF TGTGCCAGCAGCCCCTTGGACAGGGTACGCTCACCCCTCCACTTT
NA NA TRBJ2-1 TRBV7-6 CASSLSRRRSYNEQFF TGTGCCAGCAGCTTATCTCGTCGGAGGTCCTACAATGAGCAGTTCTTC
TRBD1 NA TRBJ1-4 TRBV18 CASSLGQGGEKLFF TGTGCCAGCTCACTTGGACAGGGGGGCGAAAAACTGTTTTTT
TRBD1 NA TRBJ1-2 TRBV2 CASSDGGQGARGNYGYTF TGTGCCAGCAGTGACGGCGGACAGGGGGCGAGGGGGAACTATGGCTACACCTTC
NA few TRBJ1-5 TRBV2 CASSEGGRGNQPQHF TGTGCCAGCAGTGAGGGTGGGAGAGGCAATCAGCCCCAGCATTTT
NA few TRBJ2-7 TRBV7-6 CASSPGGGRKAGYYEQYF TGTGCCAGCAGCCCCGGAGGTGGGAGGAAAGCGGGCTACTACGAGCAGTACTTC
TRBD1 NA TRBJ2-7 TRBV6-1 CASSARPPSGGYEQYF TGTGCCAGCAGTGCCCGACCACCGTCAGGGGGCTACGAGCAGTACTTC
NA NA TRBJ1-5 TRBV25-1 CASSIGNQPQHF TGTGCCAGCAGCATTGGCAATCAGCCCCAGCATTTT
TRBD2 NA TRBJ2-5 TRBV25-1 CASSEGSGRAAETQYF TGTGCCAGCAGTGAAGGGAGCGGGAGGGCCGCGGAGACCCAGTACTTC
NA NA TRBJ1-6 TRBV30 CAWSTGFPFNSPLHF TGTGCCTGGAGTACCGGGTTTCCGTTTAATTCACCCCTCCACTTT
NA few TRBJ2-7 TRBV4-3 CASSQRHGSSYEQYF TGCGCCAGCAGCCAGCGACACGGGAGCTCCTACGAGCAGTACTTC
TRBD2 NA TRBJ2-1 TRBV18 CASSPRTSGRPLYNEQFF TGTGCCAGCTCACCTCGGACTAGCGGGCGTCCCCTCTACAATGAGCAGTTCTTC
NA NA TRBJ2-5 TRBV5-1 CASTPTAGAGETQYF TGCGCCAGCACCCCGACGGCAGGGGCAGGGGAGACCCAGTACTTC
TRBD2 NA TRBJ2-1 TRBV30 CAWSGLSGRNEQFF TGTGCCTGGAGTGGCCTAAGCGGGAGGAACGAGCAGTTCTTC
TRBD2 once TRBJ2-5 TRBV3-1/TRBV3-2 CASSPSGRGTETQYF TGTGCCAGCAGTCCAAGCGGGAGGGGAACTGAGACCCAGTACTTC
TRBD1 NA TRBJ1-2 TRBV9 CASSVAAGGVYGYTF TGTGCCAGCAGCGTAGCGGCAGGGGGCGTATATGGCTACACCTTC
NA NA TRBJ1-6 TRBV30 CAWSVAGIYNSPLHF TGTGCCTGGAGTGTGGCGGGAATCTATAATTCACCCCTCCACTTT
NA NA TRBJ2-7 TRBV5-6 CASTPLGGDSSYEQYF TGTGCCAGCACCCCCCTGGGGGGAGACAGCTCCTACGAGCAGTACTTC
NA once TRBJ2-3 TRBV7-9 CASSRPRTEDITDTQYF TGTGCCAGCAGCCGCCCTCGGACTGAGGATATCACAGATACGCAGTATTTT
TRBD2 NA TRBJ2-3 TRBV29-1 CSVNSGTGTDTQYF TGCAGCGTTAATAGCGGGACGGGCACAGATACGCAGTATTTT